Listed below are T cell receptor beta chains from one sample, sequenced in a study of identical twins. TCRdb redid the calling of the 5' RACE reads with MiXCR, one entry per CDR3 protein. The profile shows 1.5 million to 2 million distinct CDR3 sequences, more than 30% of them singletons. Sequencing input: cord blood. The origin of the receptors is a newborn girl in good health. Both conserved end residues are part of each CDR3. The D gene is left open where the match is weak. Clone size is given for some rows only: seen once, a few or many times, or a class if the clone is expanded.

few | TRBJ1-6 | - | TRBV6-1 | CASSGTAYYSPLHF | TGTGCCAGCAGTGGGACTGCCTACTATTCACCCCTCCACTTT
- | TRBJ2-1 | TRBD2 | TRBV6-1 | CASNSGLRLSYNGQFF | TGTGCCAGCAATTCGGGACTACGCCTATCCTACAATGGGCAGTTCTTC
- | TRBJ2-7 | - | TRBV12-3/TRBV12-4 | CASTTRWLTYNEQYF | TGTGCCAGCACCACGAGGTGGCTAACTTACAATGAGCAGTACTTC
- | TRBJ2-5 | TRBD2 | TRBV20-1 | CSASRTSGFNEQYF | TGCAGTGCTAGTCGGACTAGCGGGTTTAATGAGCAGTACTTC
- | TRBJ1-1 | - | TRBV12-3/TRBV12-4 | CASSQTGSMTEAFF | TGTGCCAGCAGTCAAACAGGGAGTATGACTGAAGCTTTCTTT
- | TRBJ2-3 | - | TRBV6-1 | CASSALASDTQYF | TGTGCCAGCAGTGCGCTAGCTTCAGATACGCAGTATTTT
- | TRBJ2-3 | - | TRBV20-1 | CSAGSGFTTTDTQYF | TGCAGTGCTGGAAGCGGGTTTACTACCACAGATACGCAGTATTTT
- | TRBJ1-2 | - | TRBV7-2 | CASSLDVTANYGYTF | TGTGCCAGCAGCTTAGACGTAACAGCTAACTATGGCTACACCTTC
- | TRBJ2-4 | - | TRBV4-1 | CVSSQGVLAKNIQYF | TGCGTCAGCAGCCAAGGAGTCTTAGCCAAAAACATTCAGTACTTC
few | TRBJ1-2 | TRBD1 | TRBV20-1 | CSASPGTDTNYGYTF | TGCAGTGCTAGTCCCGGGACAGACACTAACTATGGCTACACCTTC
few | TRBJ2-7 | TRBD2 | TRBV20-1 | CRATSGGDYEQYF | TGCAGAGCGACTAGCGGGGGAGACTACGAGCAGTACTTC
few | TRBJ2-5 | - | TRBV5-1 | CASSLDLVGETQYF | TGCGCCAGCAGCTTGGACCTTGTCGGAGAGACCCAGTACTTC
- | TRBJ2-1 | - | TRBV5-1 | CASSFVTETGGNEQFF | TGCGCCAGCAGCTTCGTTACCGAGACTGGCGGTAATGAGCAGTTCTTC
- | TRBJ2-7 | TRBD2 | TRBV10-3 | CAISEGLAGGPSYNEQYF | TGTGCCATCAGTGAGGGACTAGCGGGAGGGCCCTCCTACAATGAGCAGTACTTC
- | TRBJ1-5 | - | TRBV20-1 | CSASLGDQPQHF | TGCAGTGCTAGTCTCGGGGATCAGCCCCAGCATTTT
few | TRBJ2-7 | TRBD2 | TRBV7-2 | CASSLAGGTDYEQYF | TGTGCCAGCAGCTTAGCGGGGGGGACGGATTACGAGCAGTACTTC
many | TRBJ2-2 | - | TRBV2 | CASSVGTNTGELFF | TGTGCCAGCAGTGTAGGCACCAACACCGGGGAGCTGTTTTTT
few | TRBJ2-3 | - | TRBV2 | CASSGELAVTDTQYF | TGTGCCAGCAGTGGGGAACTAGCTGTCACAGATACGCAGTATTTT
- | TRBJ2-4 | TRBD2 | TRBV15 | CATSQTSNEQYF | TGTGCCACCAGCCAGACTAGCAATGAGCAGTACTTC
once | TRBJ2-7 | TRBD2 | TRBV27 | CASRTSGRDNEQYF | TGTGCCAGCCGGACTAGCGGGAGGGACAATGAGCAGTACTTC
- | TRBJ1-2 | - | TRBV12-3/TRBV12-4 | CASSLAGISYGYTF | TGTGCCAGCAGTTTAGCAGGGATTTCCTATGGCTACACCTTC
few | TRBJ2-1 | TRBD2 | TRBV4-2 | CASSQRLAGAGYNEQFF | TGTGCCAGCAGCCAAAGGCTAGCGGGAGCAGGGTACAATGAGCAGTTCTTC
few | TRBJ2-6 | - | TRBV5-1 | CASSLQNSGANVLTF | TGCGCCAGCAGCTTACAGAACTCTGGGGCCAACGTCCTGACTTTC
few | TRBJ2-1 | TRBD2 | TRBV7-2 | CAGQTGTSSYNEQFF | TGTGCCGGACAGACCGGGACTAGCTCCTACAATGAGCAGTTCTTC
few | TRBJ2-1 | - | TRBV6-2/TRBV6-3 | CASLGLRRNEQFF | TGTGCCAGCCTGGGTCTTAGACGCAATGAGCAGTTCTTC
- | TRBJ1-2 | - | TRBV12-3/TRBV12-4 | CASSLAHRTMNYGYTF | TGTGCCAGCAGTTTGGCCCACAGAACTATGAACTATGGCTACACCTTC
few | TRBJ1-1 | TRBD1 | TRBV5-1 | CASRPNLGTAKNTEAFF | TGCGCCAGCAGACCTAACTTGGGGACAGCGAAAAACACTGAAGCTTTCTTT
- | TRBJ1-4 | TRBD1 | TRBV5-1 | CASSLPTGGTNEKLFF | TGCGCCAGCAGCTTGCCAACAGGGGGGACTAATGAAAAACTGTTTTTT
many | TRBJ2-3 | - | TRBV5-1 | CASRDSTDTQYF | TGTGCCAGCAGGGACAGCACAGATACGCAGTATTTT
many | TRBJ2-5 | - | TRBV29-1 | CSVVIDQETQYF | TGCAGCGTTGTGATAGACCAAGAGACCCAGTACTTC
- | TRBJ1-1 | - | TRBV7-9 | CASSFADTEAFF | TGTGCCAGCAGCTTCGCGGACACTGAAGCTTTCTTT
- | TRBJ2-2 | - | TRBV5-1 | CASSLLFTGELFF | TGCGCCAGCAGCTTGTTGTTCACCGGGGAGCTGTTTTTT